This TCR beta chain was obtained from a study of siplizumab effects on memory and regulatory T cells. Germline assignment: CDR1 SGHRS and CDR2 YFSETQ. The J segment lost 3 bases and the V segment lost 4 bases, leaving 8 bases of the junction unmatched. This CDR3 has 15 residues. For this clone: Its antigen is undetermined.

Produced via immunoSEQ multiplex PCR; TCRdb's table is partial and in-frame only. The sample lists some 97,000 clones, approximately 90% occurring once. Findings and caveats of the study: Alloreactive sequences whose origin lay in unstimulated CD4+ memory cells were significantly reduced by siplizumab. There appeared to be greater diversity in naive T cells than in memory cells, and naive T cells seemed major contributors to the alloresponse.

The chain is built from TRBV5-1 and TRBJ2-7, with 9 bases matching TRBD1. Material: Tregs sorted from blood. The clonotype was recovered from a human donor in good health. CDR3 sequence reads: CASSRTLDRGYEQYF. CDR3 sequence (DNA): TGCGCCAGCAGCCGTACCCTGGACAGGGGCTACGAGCAGTACTTC. The complete variable domain, with remaining parts taken from reference TRBV5-1 and TRBJ2-7, reads KAGVTQTPRYLIKTRGQQVTLSCSPISGHRSVSWYQQTPGQGLQFLFEYFSETQRNKGNFPGRFSGRQFSNSRSEMNVSTLELGDSALYLCASSRTLDRGYEQYFGPGTRLTVT.